This T cell receptor beta chain was observed in a study of PD-1 blockade in classical Hodgkin lymphoma. Trimming took 4 bases from V and 5 from J, leaving 14 bases between them. This CDR3 has 14 residues. Germline CDR1 reads ENHRY; CDR2 reads SYGVKD. Assay used: immunoSEQ multiplex PCR; TCRdb lists only in-frame clones, some missing. The table lists about 93,000 clones, around 80% of them singletons. Regarding time point: cycle 4 day 1 (C4D1), after less than seven weeks of nivolumab. Every patient relapsed after autologous stem cell transplantation, and brentuximab vedotin exposure varied. The starting material was peripheral blood mononuclear cells (PBMCs), obtained before the fourth cycle of nivolumab. This chain connects TRBV10-3 to TRBJ1-1; TRBD1 is a possible D gene (5 bases). The sequence was obtained from a human donor with classical Hodgkin lymphoma. In DNA, the CDR3 is TGTGCCATCAGTGCGGAGAGTCAGGGAACTGAAGCTTTCTTT. Residues: CAISAESQGTEAFF.